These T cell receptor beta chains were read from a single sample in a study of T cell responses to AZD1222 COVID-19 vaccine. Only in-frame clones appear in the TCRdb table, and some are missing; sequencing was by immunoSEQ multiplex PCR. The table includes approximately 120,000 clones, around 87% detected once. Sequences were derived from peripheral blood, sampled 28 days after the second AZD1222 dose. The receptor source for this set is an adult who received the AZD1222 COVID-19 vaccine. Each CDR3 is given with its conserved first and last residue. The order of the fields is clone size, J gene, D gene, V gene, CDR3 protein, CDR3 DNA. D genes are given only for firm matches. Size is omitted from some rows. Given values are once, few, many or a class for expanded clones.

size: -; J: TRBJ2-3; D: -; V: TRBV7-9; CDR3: CASSDFNWGQPMTQYF; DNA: TGTGCCAGCAGCGACTTTAACTGGGGGCAACCCATGACGCAGTATTTT
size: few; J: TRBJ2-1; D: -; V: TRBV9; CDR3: CASGGAYNEQFF; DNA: TGTGCCAGCGGAGGGGCCTACAATGAGCAGTTCTTC
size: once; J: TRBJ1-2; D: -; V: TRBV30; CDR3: CAWSGTSLYGYTF; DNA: TGTGCCTGGAGTGGGACTTCTCTTTATGGCTACACCTTC
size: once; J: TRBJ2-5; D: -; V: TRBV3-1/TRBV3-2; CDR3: CASRHSETQYF; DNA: TGTGCCAGCAGACACTCCGAGACCCAGTACTTC
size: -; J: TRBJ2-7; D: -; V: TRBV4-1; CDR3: CASSQGFIVGAEQYF; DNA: TGCGCCAGCAGCCAAGGATTTATAGTGGGGGCCGAGCAGTACTTC
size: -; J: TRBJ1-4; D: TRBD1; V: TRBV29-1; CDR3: CSVKGQNEKLFF; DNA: TGCAGCGTAAAGGGACAGAATGAAAAACTGTTTTTT
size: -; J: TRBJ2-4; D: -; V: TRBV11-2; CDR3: CASSFPPEVNIQYF; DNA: TGTGCCAGCAGCTTCCCCCCAGAGGTGAACATTCAGTACTTC
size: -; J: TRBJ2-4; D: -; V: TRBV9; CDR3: CASSVAPSRGLVKNIQYF; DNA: TGTGCCAGCAGCGTAGCCCCATCTAGGGGATTGGTCAAAAACATTCAGTACTTC
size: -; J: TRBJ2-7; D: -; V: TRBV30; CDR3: CAWSLSYEQYF; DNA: TGTGCCTGGAGTCTTTCTTACGAGCAGTACTTC
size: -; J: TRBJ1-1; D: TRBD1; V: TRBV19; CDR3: CASNWDSMNTEAFF; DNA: TGTGCCAGTAATTGGGACAGCATGAACACTGAAGCTTTCTTT
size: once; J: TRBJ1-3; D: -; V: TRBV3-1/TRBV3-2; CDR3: CASSLWRDPGNTIYF; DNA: TGTGCCAGCAGCCTCTGGAGGGACCCTGGAAACACCATATATTTT